The 25 T cell receptor beta chains below were found in one sample sequenced in a study of OX40 agonist ivuxolimab in advanced cancers. Generated by immunoSEQ multiplex PCR, the TCRdb table keeps only in-frame clones and is missing some. The sample includes about 52,000 clones, around 80% of them seen just once. Sample: CD4+ or CD8+ T cells sorted from blood, taken in a trial of the OX40 agonist ivuxolimab. These receptors originate from an adult with an advanced solid tumor such as melanoma, head and neck, liver or kidney cancer.

This sequence joins TRBV7-2 and TRBJ2-5, with TRBD1 matching over 10 bases. The V segment lost 5 bases and the J segment 2 bases; nucleotides outside the gene matches: 2. Germline V gene sequence: CDR1 SGHTA, CDR2 FQGNSA. The CDR3 sequence is 14 residues long. The CDR3 DNA follows: TGTGCCAGCAGCCTGGACAGGGGGCAAGAGACCCAGTACTTC. Encoded protein: CASSLDRGQETQYF. Supplemented by reference TRBV7-2 and TRBJ2-5, the full variable domain reads GAGVSQSPSNKVTEKGKDVELRCDPISGHTALYWYRQSLGQGLEFLIYFQGNSAPDKSGLPSDRFSAERTGGSVSTLTIQRTQQEDSAVYLCASSLDRGQETQYFGPGTRLLVL.

The V and J genes are TRBV7-9 and TRBJ1-2; 10 bases are a match to TRBD1. This CDR3 contains 13 residues. Trimming took 7 bases from V and 8 from J; bases not matched to a gene: 7. Germline CDR1 SEHNR, CDR2 FQNEAQ (reference sequence). The CDR3 region has the DNA TGTGCCAGCATGACAGGGGGCGTAGAAGGCTACACCTTC. Protein product: CASMTGGVEGYTF.

The CDR3, as DNA: TGTGCCAGCTCACCAGGACTAGCGGGAGAGGGGGAGCAGTACTTC. Protein product: CASSPGLAGEGEQYF. The chain has TRBV18 and TRBJ2-7; 13 bases map to TRBD2. Germline V gene lookup returns CDR1 KGHSH and CDR2 LQKENI. The V and J ends lost 2 bases and 7 bases, in that order; junction bases with no gene match: 5. The CDR3 extends over 15 amino acids.

The rearrangement joins TRBV4-3 to TRBJ2-3, with D possibly being TRBD2 (6 bases). V was pared by 3 bases and J by 7 bases, with 17 bases between. This CDR3 comprises 15 residues. CDR1 and CDR2 from the germline V gene are LGHNA and YSLEER. The CDR3 loop is CASSQAWGLGHTQYF. In DNA form, the CDR3 reads TGCGCCAGCAGCCAGGCCTGGGGACTGGGACATACGCAGTATTTT.

The chain's CDR3 is CASSLEARGYTEAFF. CDR3 in DNA: TGCGCCAGCAGCTTGGAAGCCAGGGGGTACACTGAAGCTTTCTTT. J is TRBJ1-1 and V is TRBV5-1, with 7 bases matching TRBD1. Germline CDR1 SGHRS, CDR2 YFSETQ. Trimming cost V 0 bases and J 3 bases; bases outside gene matches: 5. There are 15 residues in the CDR3.

DNA of the CDR3: TGTGCCAGCAGCTTAGGGGGCTTGGGGGAATTTCAGTTCTTC. Translated, it gives CASSLGGLGEFQFF. The V call is TRBV7-2, the J call TRBJ2-1; TRBD1 or TRBD2 may be the D gene (5 bases each). V was clipped by 1 base and J by 13 bases, with 17 bases between them. Looked up from germline, CDR1 is SGHTA and CDR2 is FQGNSA. This CDR3 comprises 14 residues. The full variable domain, with the rest looked up from reference TRBV7-2 and TRBJ2-1, is GAGVSQSPSNKVTEKGKDVELRCDPISGHTALYWYRQSLGQGLEFLIYFQGNSAPDKSGLPSDRFSAERTGGSVSTLTIQRTQQEDSAVYLCASSLGGLGEFQFFGPGTRLTVL.

The chain joins TRBV7-2 to TRBJ1-3; D call uncertain. CDR3 length: 16 amino acids. Germline lookup yields CDR1 SGHTA and CDR2 FQGNSA. The V gene lost 2 bases and the J gene lost 0 bases, with 11 bases spanning the gap. CDR3: CASSLWRPSSGNTIYF. CDR3 nucleotide sequence: TGTGCCAGCAGCTTATGGCGGCCGAGCTCTGGAAACACCATATATTTT.

The V call is TRBV7-7, the J call TRBJ2-6; 9 bases fit TRBD1. The J segment lost 0 bases and the V segment lost 5 bases, leaving 20 bases of the junction unmatched. Germline CDR1 and CDR2: SSHAT and FNYEAQ (reference sequence). The CDR3 totals 22 residues. The CDR3 loop is CASSVPGTGSSGFHSGANVLTF. The CDR3 nucleotides read TGTGCCAGCAGCGTACCCGGGACAGGGTCCTCAGGTTTTCACTCTGGGGCCAACGTCCTGACTTTC.

This clone was recorded once. This sequence joins TRBV30 and TRBJ2-7; 11 bases map to TRBD2. The V segment lost 3 bases and the J segment 7 bases; nucleotides outside the gene matches: 11. Germline CDR1 GTSNPN, CDR2 SVGIG (reference sequence). The length of the CDR3 is 15 residues. The DNA for the CDR3 is TGTGCCTGGAGCCCCCTAATAGCGGGAGGGGCGGAGCAGTACTTC. This gives the protein CAWSPLIAGGAEQYF.

V gene TRBV27 combines with J gene TRBJ1-2; possibly TRBD1 for D (6 bases). V was clipped by 9 bases and J by 0 bases, with 14 bases between them. The CDR3 is made up of 14 amino acids. Germline V gives CDR1 MNHEY, CDR2 SMNVEV (reference sequence). The CDR3 loop is CASSLGTPNYGYTF. For the CDR3, the DNA is TGTGCCAGTTCTCTCGGGACACCTAACTATGGCTACACCTTC.

The chain links TRBV7-9 to TRBJ1-2; D is perhaps TRBD1 (5 bases). V was pared by 10 bases and J by 6 bases, with 21 bases between. The CDR3 length is 14 residues. The germline CDR1 and CDR2 sequences are SEHNR and FQNEAQ (reference sequence). The DNA of the CDR3 is TGTGCCACTCGAACGGGACGCTCTCGGGATGGCTACACCTTC. Protein product: CATRTGRSRDGYTF.

The chain has TRBV7-2 and TRBJ1-6; no firm D call. The CDR3 is 15 amino acids. The V end lost 5 bases, the J end lost 7 bases, and 15 bases lay between the germline ends. Germline lookup yields CDR1 SGHTA and CDR2 FQGNSA. CDR3 DNA: TGTGCCAGCAGCAATTCGTGGGTCCCGAATTCACCCCTCCACTTT. Translating it yields CASSNSWVPNSPLHF.

CDR3 coding DNA: TGTGCCAGCAGTGAAGGGGGCGGGAGGACCAGAGAGACCCAGTACTTC. It encodes CASSEGGGRTRETQYF. The chain uses TRBV2 and TRBJ2-5; 8 nucleotides agree with TRBD2. The CDR3 loop spans 16 amino acids. Germline CDR1 reads SNHLY; CDR2 reads FYNNEI. With V trimmed by 1 base and J by 4 bases, 8 bases remained unmatched. The full variable domain, rest sourced from reference TRBV2 and TRBJ2-5, is EPEVTQTPSHQVTQMGQEVILRCVPISNHLYFYWYRQILGQKVEFLVSFYNNEISEKSEIFDDQFSVERPDGSNFTLKIRSTKLEDSAMYFCASSEGGGRTRETQYFGPGTRLLVL.

The CDR3 DNA reads as TGTGCCAGCAGTTTCTACGACAGGGAGATCTACGAGCAGTACTTC. Translation: CASSFYDREIYEQYF. The rearrangement links TRBV5-6 to TRBJ2-7; 7 nucleotides line up with TRBD1. V lost 5 bases and J lost 3; bases outside the gene matches: 11. CDR3 length: 15 amino acids. From germline, CDR1 is SGHDT and CDR2 YYEEEE. The full variable domain, in which reference TRBV5-6 and TRBJ2-7 provide the parts outside the CDR3, is DAGVTQSPTHLIKTRGQQVTLRCSPKSGHDTVSWYQQALGQGPQFIFQYYEEEERQRGNFPDRFSGHQFPNYSSELNVNALLLGDSALYLCASSFYDREIYEQYFGPGTRLTVT.

The genes are TRBV30 and TRBJ2-3, with TRBD2 matching over 9 bases. J was trimmed by 2 bases and V by 1 base; bases with no gene match: 7. The germline V gene has CDR1 GTSNPN and CDR2 SVGIG (reference sequence). This CDR3 comprises 16 residues. CDR3 DNA sequence: TGTGCCTGGAGTGGCGGGAGCGGGGGGTTCACAGATACGCAGTATTTT. It specifies CAWSGGSGGFTDTQYF.

V usage is TRBV2 and J usage is TRBJ1-2, with D perhaps matching TRBD1 (5 bases). The CDR3 is 13 amino acids. Looked up from germline, CDR1 is SNHLY and CDR2 is FYNNEI. Trimming cost V 3 bases and J 8 bases, with 13 bases left between them. The CDR3 DNA reads TGTGCCAGCAGTGATATAGGGGTGGACGGCTACACCTTC. It translates to CASSDIGVDGYTF.

The genes are TRBV5-1 and TRBJ2-2; a possible D gene is TRBD2 (5 bases). The V and J ends lost 5 bases and 0 bases respectively, with 11 bases between them. The CDR3 is made up of 15 amino acids. Germline values: CDR1 SGHRS, CDR2 YFSETQ. CDR3 residues: CASRERTANTGELFF. CDR3 nucleotides: TGCGCCAGCAGAGAGCGGACGGCGAACACCGGGGAGCTGTTTTTT. Looking up the rest from reference TRBV5-1 and TRBJ2-2 gives the full variable domain: KAGVTQTPRYLIKTRGQQVTLSCSPISGHRSVSWYQQTPGQGLQFLFEYFSETQRNKGNFPGRFSGRQFSNSRSEMNVSTLELGDSALYLCASRERTANTGELFFGEGSRLTVL.

The V call is TRBV7-9, the J call TRBJ1-2; 7 bases fit TRBD1. This CDR3 contains 14 residues. In germline, CDR1 is SEHNR, CDR2 FQNEAQ (reference sequence). V shed 4 bases and J 4 bases; nucleotides not matched to a gene: 6. The CDR3 nucleotides are TGTGCCAGCAGCTCGACAGGGAGCCTCTATGGCTACACCTTC. It is translated as CASSSTGSLYGYTF.

The chain has TRBV7-6 and TRBJ2-7, with 9 nucleotides matching TRBD1. Germline V CDR1 and CDR2: SGHVS, FNYEAQ. The length of the CDR3 is 17 residues. V lost 1 base and J lost 2; bases outside the gene matches: 9. The CDR3 nucleotides read TGTGCCAGCAGCTTAGACGGTGGGACAGGGAATACCTACGAGCAGTACTTC. It translates to CASSLDGGTGNTYEQYF.

The chain combines TRBV28 with TRBJ1-2; 10 bases agree with TRBD1. The CDR3 consists of 13 residues. Germline V CDR1 and CDR2: MDHEN, SYDVKM. J gave up 6 bases and V 4 bases, and 2 bases lay outside the gene matches. The CDR3 DNA follows: TGTGCCAGCAGTTCGGGACAGGGGAATGGCTACACCTTC. It yields the protein CASSSGQGNGYTF.

This clone was seen a handful of times. V and J are TRBV19 and TRBJ1-2, with 10 bases matching TRBD1. Per germline, CDR1 LNHDA and CDR2 SQIVND (reference sequence). The CDR3 spans 13 residues. The ends lost 3 bases at V and 7 bases at J; junction bases unmatched: 2. The CDR3 nucleotides read TGTGCCAGTAGTATGACAGGGGGCAGTGGCTACACCTTC. The encoded protein is CASSMTGGSGYTF.

The rearrangement joins TRBV7-8 to TRBJ2-7; no firm D call. The CDR3 loop spans 14 amino acids. Germline lookup yields CDR1 SGHVS and CDR2 FQNEAQ. With 5 bases removed from V and 5 bases from J, the gap between germline ends came to 16 bases. CDR3 in amino acids: CASSPLGIGNEQYV. CDR3 DNA: TGTGCCAGCAGCCCCTTGGGGATTGGAAACGAGCAGTACGTC.

V gene TRBV15 combines with J gene TRBJ1-1; D is possibly TRBD1 (6 bases). Germline V gives CDR1 LNHNV, CDR2 YYDKDF (reference sequence). Trimming took off 5 bases at V and 6 bases at J, with 19 bases between the two ends. The CDR3 totals 15 residues. The CDR3 DNA reads TGTGCCACCAGCGGTTACAGGGTGGGCTTTGCTGAAGCTTTCTTT. Amino acid sequence: CATSGYRVGFAEAFF.

The chain employs TRBV19 and TRBJ2-7, with TRBD2 matching over 10 bases. V lost 4 bases, J lost 4 bases, and 7 bases stayed unmatched. The CDR3 length is 15 residues. From germline, CDR1 is LNHDA and CDR2 SQIVND (reference sequence). This CDR3 reads CASSNGLADVYEQYF. The DNA of the CDR3 is TGTGCCAGTAGTAACGGACTAGCGGACGTGTACGAGCAGTACTTC. The full variable domain, its missing parts supplied by reference TRBV19 and TRBJ2-7, is DGGITQSPKYLFRKEGQNVTLSCEQNLNHDAMYWYRQDPGQGLRLIYYSQIVNDFQKGDIAEGYSVSREKKESFPLTVTSAQKNPTAFYLCASSNGLADVYEQYFGPGTRLTVT.

The CDR3 region has the DNA TGTGCCAGCAGTGACTCGAGATCCGCCTACGAGCAGTACTTC. This translates into CASSDSRSAYEQYF. The chain couples TRBV6-4 to TRBJ2-7; no clear D gene. Trimming left V 0 bases short and J 2 bases short, with 8 bases between. Germline CDR1 reads MRHNA; CDR2 reads SNTAGT. There are 14 residues in the CDR3.